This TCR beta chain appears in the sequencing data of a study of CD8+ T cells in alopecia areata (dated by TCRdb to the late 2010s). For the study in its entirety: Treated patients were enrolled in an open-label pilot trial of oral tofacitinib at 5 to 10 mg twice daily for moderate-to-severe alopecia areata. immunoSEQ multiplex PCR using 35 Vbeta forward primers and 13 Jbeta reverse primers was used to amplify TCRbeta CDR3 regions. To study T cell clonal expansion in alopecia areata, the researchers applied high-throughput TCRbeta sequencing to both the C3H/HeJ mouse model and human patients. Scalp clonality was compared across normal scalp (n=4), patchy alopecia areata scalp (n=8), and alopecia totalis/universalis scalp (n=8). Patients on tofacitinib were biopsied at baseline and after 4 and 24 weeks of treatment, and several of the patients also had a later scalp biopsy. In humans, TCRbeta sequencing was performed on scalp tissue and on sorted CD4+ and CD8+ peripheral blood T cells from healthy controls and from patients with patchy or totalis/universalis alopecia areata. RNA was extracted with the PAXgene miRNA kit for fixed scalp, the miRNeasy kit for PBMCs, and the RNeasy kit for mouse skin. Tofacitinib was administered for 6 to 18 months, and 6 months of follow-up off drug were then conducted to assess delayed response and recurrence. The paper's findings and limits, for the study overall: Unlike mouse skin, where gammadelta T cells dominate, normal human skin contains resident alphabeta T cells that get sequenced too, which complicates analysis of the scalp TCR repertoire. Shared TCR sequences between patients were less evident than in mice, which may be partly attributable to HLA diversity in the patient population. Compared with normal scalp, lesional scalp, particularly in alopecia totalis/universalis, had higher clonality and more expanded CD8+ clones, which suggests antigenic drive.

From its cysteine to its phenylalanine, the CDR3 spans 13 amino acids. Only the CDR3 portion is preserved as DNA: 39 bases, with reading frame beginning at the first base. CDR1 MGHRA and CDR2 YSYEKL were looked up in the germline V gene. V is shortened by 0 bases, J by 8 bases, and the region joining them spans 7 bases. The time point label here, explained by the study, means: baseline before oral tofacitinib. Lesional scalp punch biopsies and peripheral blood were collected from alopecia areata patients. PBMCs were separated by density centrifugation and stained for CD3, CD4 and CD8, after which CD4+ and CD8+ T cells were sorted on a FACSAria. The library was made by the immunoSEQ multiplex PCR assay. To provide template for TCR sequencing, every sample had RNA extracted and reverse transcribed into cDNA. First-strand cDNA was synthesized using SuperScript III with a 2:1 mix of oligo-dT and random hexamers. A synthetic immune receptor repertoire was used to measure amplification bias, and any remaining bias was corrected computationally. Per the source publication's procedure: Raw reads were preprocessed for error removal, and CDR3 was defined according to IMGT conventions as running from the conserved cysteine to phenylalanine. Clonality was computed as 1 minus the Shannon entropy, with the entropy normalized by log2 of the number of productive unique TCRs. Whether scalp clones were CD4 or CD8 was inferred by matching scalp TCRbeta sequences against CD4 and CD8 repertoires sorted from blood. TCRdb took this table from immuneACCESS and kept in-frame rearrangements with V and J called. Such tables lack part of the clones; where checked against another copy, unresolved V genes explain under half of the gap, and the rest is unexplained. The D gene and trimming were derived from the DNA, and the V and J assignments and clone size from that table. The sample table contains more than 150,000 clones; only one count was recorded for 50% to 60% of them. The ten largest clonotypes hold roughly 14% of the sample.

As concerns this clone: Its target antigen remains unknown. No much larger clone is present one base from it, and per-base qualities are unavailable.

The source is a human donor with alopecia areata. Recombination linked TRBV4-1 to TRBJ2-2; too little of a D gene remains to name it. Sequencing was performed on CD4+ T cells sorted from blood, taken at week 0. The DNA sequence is TGCGCCAGCAGCCAAGAGGCTAGGGGGGAGCTGTTTTTT. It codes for CASSQEARGELFF.